This entry features one T cell receptor beta chain sequence. Its target antigen remains unknown. Qualities for individual bases were not recorded, and no much larger clone is one base off. Peripheral blood CD8+ and CD4+ T cells from healthy donors, Susac syndrome patients and multiple sclerosis patients were profiled by high-throughput TCR beta sequencing. Healthy donors were included as age- and sex-matched controls. CD8+ TEMRA cells were enriched by FACS, while bulk CD8+ and CD4+ T cells were purified by magnetic negative isolation. Blood was drawn into EDTA tubes, processed within 24 hours, and PBMCs were isolated by density gradient centrifugation. PBMCs intended for TCR sequencing were cryopreserved in liquid nitrogen and thawed later in a water bath at 37 degrees C. The sorted or isolated CD4+, CD8+ and CD8+ TEMRA cells reached a purity of at least 90%. RNA was extracted with the RNeasy kit and about 0.5 to 1 ug was reverse transcribed using random hexamers. TCR beta CDR3 regions were amplified with the immunoSEQ multiplex PCR assay covering 54 Vbeta and 13 Jbeta segments. PCR amplification bias was corrected using a synthetic template baseline for primer optimization and computational correction. The original methods were these. Reads were annotated to V, D and J genes according to IMGT and were analyzed with immunoSEQ Analyzer, with only productive sequences retained. To calculate clonality, Shannon entropy was normalized by log2 of the number of productive unique sequences and then subtracted from one. For each patient and control, public and private clones were evaluated within the 100 most prevalent clones. Clones were defined as Susac-specific if absent from the healthy and MS cohorts, from 900 to 1,200 published viral clones and from other ImmuneACCESS disease sequences. TCRdb trimmed public reads at Q25 via fastp, called clones via MiXCR and kept in-frame beta chains. For every CDR3 protein sequence, its rows merge into one entry that carries the most common genes and DNA. The V and J calls were determined by TCRdb, not by the authors. Recorded for this sample are 75,000 to 100,000 distinct CDR3 sequences; around 94% of them occurred a single time. The leading ten clones occupy about 0.28% of the sample.

These data belong to a study of CD8 T cells in Susac syndrome (dated by TCRdb to the late 2010s). Study-level background: Whether CD8+ T cell activation and differentiation in Susac syndrome was antigen driven was tested using repertoire sequencing. CD8+ T cell repertoire clonality was compared between approximately 12 healthy donors, around 14 Susac syndrome patients and approximately 16 multiple sclerosis patients.

Reading the germline V gene gives CDR1 SGHTA and CDR2 FQGNSA. Spanning cysteine to phenylalanine, the CDR3 consists of 15 amino acids. The CDR3 DNA has 45 bases and is translated from base 1. Compared with germline, V lacks 6 bases and J lacks 4 bases; bases without a gene match: 9. Points the paper makes about the study in general: The number of individuals in the TCR sequencing and HLA analysis was acknowledged as relatively small.

This clonotype was obtained from a human donor in good health. The rearranged segments are TRBV7-2 and TRBJ2-7, with TRBD2 matching 10 junction bases. The sequenced sample consisted of CD8+ T cells from PBMCs. The DNA sequence is as follows: TGTGCCAGCAGTCCCAGCGGGGGGGCCTTTTACGAGCAGTACTTC. Translated, this gives CASSPSGGAFYEQYF. The CDR3, completed at both ends by the reference TRBV7-2 and TRBJ2-7 genes, gives the full variable domain GAGVSQSPSNKVTEKGKDVELRCDPISGHTALYWYRQSLGQGLEFLIYFQGNSAPDKSGLPSDRFSAERTGGSVSTLTIQRTQQEDSAVYLCASSPSGGAFYEQYFGPGTRLTVT.